These 8 T cell receptor beta chains were all obtained from the same sample, sequenced in a study of cytotoxic CD8 clonotypes in ibrutinib-treated CLL. The table came from immunoSEQ multiplex PCR; TCRdb's copy has only in-frame clones and leaves some out. The data contain approximately 160,000 clones, 70% to 90% of them singletons. Specimen: PBMCs, collected at disease progression, from a patient treated with ibrutinib. The receptors were gathered from a human donor with chronic lymphocytic leukemia.

The chain joins TRBV19 to TRBJ1-5; D is uncertain. V was trimmed by 3 bases and J by 4 bases, leaving 13 bases between them. The CDR3 contains 15 residues. Germline V gene sequence: CDR1 LNHDA, CDR2 SQIVND (reference sequence). In DNA, the CDR3 is TGTGCCAGTAGTATTGAGGGTGTGAGGAATCAGCCCCAGCATTTT. The encoded protein is CASSIEGVRNQPQHF.

The chain uses TRBV18 and TRBJ1-5; the match to TRBD1 covers 10 bases. The trim removed 6 bases at V and 4 bases at J, leaving 15 bases unmatched. This CDR3 comprises 18 residues. CDR1 is KGHSH and CDR2 is LQKENI in the germline V gene. DNA for the CDR3: TGTGCCAGCTCGCAAGAGACTCCGGGACAGGGGTTTAATCAGCCCCAGCATTTT. This gives the protein CASSQETPGQGFNQPQHF.

This chain joins TRBV5-1 and TRBJ2-7, with 8 nucleotides matching TRBD2. Germline trimming cut 3 bases from V and 11 bases from J; bases unmatched to any gene: 16. The CDR3 runs to 15 residues. Per the germline V gene, CDR1 is SGHRS and CDR2 is YFSETQ. The CDR3 region is CASSSLPGGTESEYF. The CDR3 region has the DNA TGCGCCAGCAGCTCACTACCGGGAGGGACCGAATCGGAGTACTTC.

The gene calls are TRBV5-3 and TRBJ2-5; a weak D match, TRBD2 (6 bases). Being an ORF, TRBV5-3 has a function that is uncertain. The CDR3 contains 14 residues. Trimming shortened V by 5 bases and J by 4 bases, and 15 bases separated the two germline ends. In DNA, the CDR3 is TGTGCCAGAAGGCTAACTCTGCGGGGAGAGACCCAGTACTTC. As protein: CARRLTLRGETQYF.

This clone was seen a handful of times. V is TRBV28 and J is TRBJ1-2; 7 bases align to TRBD1. CDR1 and CDR2 (germline): MDHEN, SYDVKM. The CDR3 covers 14 residues. V shed 6 bases, J shed 7 bases, and the junction held 11 bases outside the gene matches. CDR3 protein: CASRPTGNDRGYTF. The CDR3 DNA is TGTGCCAGCAGACCGACAGGGAATGATCGTGGCTACACCTTC.

The chain is built from TRBV5-1 and TRBJ1-2; 9 positions match TRBD1. The CDR3 is made up of 15 amino acids. The V segment lost 0 bases and the J segment 4 bases; nucleotides outside the gene matches: 4. Germline V gene lookup returns CDR1 SGHRS and CDR2 YFSETQ. Here the CDR3 reads CASSLETGGRYGYTF. The CDR3 DNA is TGCGCCAGCAGCTTGGAGACAGGGGGACGCTATGGCTACACCTTC.

The CDR3 region is CASSQNTGELFF. The CDR3 DNA reads as TGTGCCAGCAGCCAGAACACCGGGGAGCTGTTTTTT. The chain joins TRBV5-4 to TRBJ2-2, with unresolved D. This CDR3 has 12 residues. Germline-derived CDR1 and CDR2 are SGHNT and YYREEE (reference sequence). Trimming stripped 4 bases from V and 1 base from J, with 2 bases between.

The chain has TRBV2 and TRBJ2-1; the match to TRBD1 covers 8 bases. The CDR3 consists of 16 residues. The V and J ends lost 2 bases and 8 bases, in that order; junction bases with no gene match: 11. The germline V gene encodes CDR1 SNHLY and CDR2 FYNNEI. The CDR3 DNA follows: TGTGCCAGCAGTGAACGTGGCAGGGGGCGCCCCTATGAGCAGTTCTTC. It is translated as CASSERGRGRPYEQFF.